The 2 T cell receptor beta chains given below trace back to one sample, sequenced in a study of metastatic and nonmetastatic thyroid tumors. TCRdb reanalyzed the PCR reads via MiXCR. The data contain 30,000 to 40,000 clones, 15% of them singletons. Patients underwent thyroid surgery, and none had received any treatment before it. The specimen was blood. These receptor sequences come from a male donor with papillary thyroid cancer or a benign thyroid nodule (not recorded which). Some clones in this sample may be carry-over from other donors' samples.

The chain combines TRBV28 with TRBJ2-3; no clear D gene. The CDR3 is 12 residues long. Trimming removed 7 bases from V and 4 bases from J, with 9 bases in between. Germline V gives CDR1 MDHEN, CDR2 SYDVKM. The CDR3 sequence: CASTMTSDTQYF. The DNA for the CDR3 is TGTGCCAGCACCATGACGTCAGATACGCAGTATTTT.

This clone has at least ten counts. The chain links TRBV9 to TRBJ2-1; D gene ambiguous. Germline CDR1 SGDLS, CDR2 YYNGEE. The ends were cut back, 0 bases at V and 9 bases at J, with 16 bases in the middle. This CDR3 region has 15 residues. The CDR3 DNA sequence: TGTGCCAGCAGCGTAGAAAATAGCATCGGTGGTGAGCAGTTCTTC. Protein product: CASSVENSIGGEQFF. Full variable domain (missing parts from reference TRBV9 and TRBJ2-1): DSGVTQTPKHLITATGQRVTLRCSPRSGDLSVYWYQQSLDQGLQFLIQYYNGEERAKGNILERFSAQQFPDLHSELNLSSLELGDSALYFCASSVENSIGGEQFFGPGTRLTVL.